This T cell receptor (beta chain) was obtained from a study of patients and donors after allogeneic stem cell transplantation. The CDR3 runs 15 residues. The V end lost 4 bases, the J end lost 4 bases, and 17 bases lay between the germline ends. Germline lookup yields CDR1 GTSNPN and CDR2 SVGIG (reference sequence). TCRdb itself ran the RT-PCR reads through MiXCR, one entry per CDR3 protein. The data show roughly 190,000 distinct CDR3 sequences, with roughly two fifths seen just once and about 30% held by the top ten. This clonotype was sampled from a human donor who was either an allogeneic HSCT recipient or a stem cell or donor lymphocyte infusion donor (not recorded which). It is not recorded whose cells these are; they may come from a transplant donor. This chain uses TRBV30 with TRBJ1-3; D might be TRBD1 (5 bases). The sequenced sample consisted of blood, either unsorted or a sorted T cell fraction (not recorded which). The CDR3 region has the DNA TGTGCCTGGAACCTCGGGACGGGCGGCGGAAACACCATATATTTT. This encodes CAWNLGTGGGNTIYF.